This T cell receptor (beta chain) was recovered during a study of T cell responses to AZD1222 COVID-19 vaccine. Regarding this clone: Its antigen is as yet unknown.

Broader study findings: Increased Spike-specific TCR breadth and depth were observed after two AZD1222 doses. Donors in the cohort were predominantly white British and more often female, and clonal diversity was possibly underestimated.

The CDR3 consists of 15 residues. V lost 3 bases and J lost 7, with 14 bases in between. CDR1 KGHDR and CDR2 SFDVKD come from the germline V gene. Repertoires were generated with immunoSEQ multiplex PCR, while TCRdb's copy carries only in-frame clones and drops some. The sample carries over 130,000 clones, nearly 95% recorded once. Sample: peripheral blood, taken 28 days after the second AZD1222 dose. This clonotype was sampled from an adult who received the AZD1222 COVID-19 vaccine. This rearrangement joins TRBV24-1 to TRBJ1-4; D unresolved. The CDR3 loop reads CATSDPPGHGEKLFF. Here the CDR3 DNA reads TGTGCCACCAGTGATCCCCCGGGCCACGGTGAAAAACTGTTTTTT.